This T cell receptor beta chain was sequenced in a study of shared clonotypes between healthy human individuals. Study results and caveats: The generation probabilities recorded for non-shared clonotypes fell below those of clonotypes shared by all four donors.

A remark on this clone: What it binds is unknown.

The ends lost 4 bases at V and 0 bases at J; junction bases unmatched: 8. Germline V gives CDR1 MDHEN, CDR2 SYDVKM. The CDR3 runs 19 residues. TCRdb's table, derived via immunoSEQ multiplex PCR, lists solely in-frame clones and lacks some. The sample has 500,000 to 550,000 clones; 90% to 97% are singletons. Input material: naive CD4+ T cells sorted from blood. Subset here: CD45RA+ positively selected. The V call is TRBV28, the J call TRBJ2-2, with 13 bases that match TRBD2. The TCR comes from a woman aged 25 to 45 in good health. The CDR3 loop reads CASSSEGLAGNPNTGELFF. Here the CDR3 DNA reads TGTGCCAGCAGTTCTGAGGGACTAGCGGGGAATCCGAACACCGGGGAGCTGTTTTTT.